What follows is one T cell receptor beta chain and its context. CDR1 and CDR2 (germline): SGHTA, FQGTGA. V was cut by 5 bases and J by 10 bases, with 18 bases left in between. The CDR3 runs to 15 residues. The sample belongs to a study of T cells in Graves' hyperthyroidism and ophthalmopathy. TCR beta CDR3 regions were amplified from RNA. The HTBI primer set drove a first-round RT-PCR of the TCR CDR3. TCRdb independently ran MiXCR on the multiplex PCR reads; one entry per CDR3 protein. The profile shows hundreds of thousands of distinct CDR3 sequences, roughly 25% of them singletons. Ophthalmopathy patients showed a Clinical Activity Score of at least 3, NOSPECS grade of at least 4 and duration under 3 months. Extraction of PBMCs used roughly 9.3 ml of fresh peripheral blood.

The source material was blood. The V gene is TRBV7-3, the J gene TRBJ1-6, with D perhaps matching TRBD1 (6 bases). The clonotype comes from a woman aged 25 to 45 with Graves' ophthalmopathy. CDR3 sequence reads: CASSPNAGQGSPLHF. The CDR3 DNA sequence: TGTGCCAGCAGCCCCAACGCAGGGCAGGGGTCACCCCTCCACTTT.